A selection of T cell receptor beta chains follows, all from one sample in a study of blood T cell repertoires in COVID-19. Assay used: immunoSEQ multiplex PCR; TCRdb lists only in-frame clones, some missing. The sample shows 300,000 or so clones, approximately 90% of them seen only once. Material for sequencing was peripheral blood. These receptor sequences come from a young woman with COVID-19, enrolled during active disease. CDR3s include the opening cysteine and the closing phenylalanine or tryptophan. Fields, in order: clone size, V gene, D gene, J gene, CDR3 DNA, CDR3 protein. A D gene is named only where the DNA matches it firmly. The listing skips clone size in some rows; elsewhere it reads once, few, many or a size class.

size: NA; V: TRBV9; D: TRBD1; J: TRBJ1-2; DNA: TGTGCCAGCAGCGTAGGTCCGACAGGGGACGGCTACACCTTC; CDR3: CASSVGPTGDGYTF
size: NA; V: TRBV6-5; D: NA; J: TRBJ2-3; DNA: TGTGCCAGCGTTGGGGGCGGCCTTGGAGAAAATACGCAGTATTTT; CDR3: CASVGGGLGENTQYF
size: NA; V: TRBV7-9; D: NA; J: TRBJ2-7; DNA: TGTGCCAGCAGCCTCGCTAACAGGGTAGGCGAGCAGTACTTC; CDR3: CASSLANRVGEQYF
size: once; V: TRBV6-5; D: NA; J: TRBJ1-4; DNA: TGTGCCAGCAGGGGGGCGGGCTTTGAAAAACTGTTTTTT; CDR3: CASRGAGFEKLFF
size: NA; V: TRBV2; D: TRBD1; J: TRBJ2-5; DNA: TGTGCCAGCAGTGAGGACAGGGTCGCGGAAGAGACCCAGTACTTC; CDR3: CASSEDRVAEETQYF
size: NA; V: TRBV28; D: NA; J: TRBJ2-7; DNA: TGTGCCAGCAGTGACCGCTTGACACCTTACGAGCAGTACTTC; CDR3: CASSDRLTPYEQYF
size: NA; V: TRBV7-9; D: NA; J: TRBJ1-4; DNA: TGTGCCAGCGCCCCGAAAAGGCGATTGGAGGAAAAACTGTTTTTT; CDR3: CASAPKRRLEEKLFF
size: NA; V: TRBV3-1/TRBV3-2; D: TRBD1; J: TRBJ1-2; DNA: TGTGCCAGCAGCCAAGAGGACAGGGTCTATGGCTACACCTTC; CDR3: CASSQEDRVYGYTF
size: NA; V: TRBV2; D: TRBD1; J: TRBJ1-5; DNA: TGTGCCAGCAGTGAACTGAGACAGGGGGATCTGCCCCAGCATTTT; CDR3: CASSELRQGDLPQHF
size: NA; V: TRBV10-2; D: TRBD1; J: TRBJ2-2; DNA: TGCGCCAGCAGAGACAGGGTCGGGGAGCTGTTTTTT; CDR3: CASRDRVGELFF
size: NA; V: TRBV11-2; D: NA; J: TRBJ2-4; DNA: TGTGCCAGCAGCCGAGGGGGGGCAGGGGACATTCAGTACTTC; CDR3: CASSRGGAGDIQYF
size: NA; V: TRBV19; D: TRBD2; J: TRBJ2-2; DNA: TGTGCCAGTAGTTCCTTGCTAGCGGGAGTGACCGGGGAGCTGTTTTTT; CDR3: CASSSLLAGVTGELFF
size: NA; V: TRBV28; D: TRBD2; J: TRBJ2-5; DNA: TGTGCCAGCAGTCGGACTAGCGGGACCCAAGAGACCCAGTACTTC; CDR3: CASSRTSGTQETQYF
size: NA; V: TRBV6-5; D: NA; J: TRBJ1-2; DNA: TGTGCCAGCAGTTACTCCTTTCAGGGGTGGGTTGGCTACACCTTC; CDR3: CASSYSFQGWVGYTF
size: NA; V: TRBV21-1; D: NA; J: TRBJ1-4; DNA: TGTGCCAGCAGGCTAAGGAGGGTTTGTGGAAAACTGTTTTTT; CDR3: CASRLRRVCGKLFF
size: NA; V: TRBV28; D: NA; J: TRBJ2-1; DNA: TGTGCCAGCAGTTACGGGGGAGATGAGCAGTTCTTC; CDR3: CASSYGGDEQFF
size: NA; V: TRBV6-5; D: NA; J: TRBJ1-2; DNA: TGTGCCAGCAGCGAGCAAGATGAGGCCTATGGCTACACCTTC; CDR3: CASSEQDEAYGYTF
size: NA; V: TRBV30; D: TRBD2; J: TRBJ2-3; DNA: TGTGCCTGGAGTGTCGGGACTAGCGGGAGTAGCACAGATACGCAGTATTTT; CDR3: CAWSVGTSGSSTDTQYF
size: NA; V: TRBV6-4; D: TRBD2; J: TRBJ2-1; DNA: TGTGCCAGCAGTGACTCGATATTAGCGGGAGGGGTGGAGCAGTTCTTC; CDR3: CASSDSILAGGVEQFF
size: few; V: TRBV27; D: TRBD2; J: TRBJ2-7; DNA: TGTGCCAGCGGTCCGGGACTAGCGGGATCCTACGAGCAGTACTTC; CDR3: CASGPGLAGSYEQYF
size: NA; V: TRBV5-4; D: NA; J: TRBJ1-2; DNA: TGTGCCAGCAGCTTGGCCGGGGGAGCTAACTATGGCTACACCTTC; CDR3: CASSLAGGANYGYTF
size: NA; V: TRBV27; D: TRBD1; J: TRBJ1-5; DNA: TGTGCCAGCAGTTTAGGGACAGGGGTTGAAGGCAATCAGCCCCAGCATTTT; CDR3: CASSLGTGVEGNQPQHF
size: NA; V: TRBV19; D: NA; J: TRBJ1-5; DNA: TGTGCCAGTAGCCCCACAGTATCGGGCAATCAGCCCCAGCATTTT; CDR3: CASSPTVSGNQPQHF
size: NA; V: TRBV6-6; D: NA; J: TRBJ1-6; DNA: TGTGCCAGCAGGGGGGGAGAGGCTTCCTATAATTCACCCCTCCACTTT; CDR3: CASRGGEASYNSPLHF
size: NA; V: TRBV10-3; D: TRBD1; J: TRBJ2-7; DNA: TGTGCCATCAGTGATGATAGACAGGGGAGAAGGTTCAAGCAGTACTTC; CDR3: CAISDDRQGRRFKQYF
size: NA; V: TRBV30; D: NA; J: TRBJ2-7; DNA: TGTGCCTGGAGTGTAACAGACGCCTACGAGCAGTACTTC; CDR3: CAWSVTDAYEQYF
size: NA; V: TRBV13; D: TRBD1; J: TRBJ1-2; DNA: TGTGCCAGCAGCTTAGCCGACAGGGGTTGGCTATCTGGCTACACCTTC; CDR3: CASSLADRGWLSGYTF
size: NA; V: TRBV7-9; D: NA; J: TRBJ1-1; DNA: TGTGCCAGCAGCTTAGGGGAGCAGAGGAACACTGAAGCTTTCTTT; CDR3: CASSLGEQRNTEAFF